Below are 23 T cell receptor beta chains sequenced from a single sample in a study of cytomegalovirus exposure and HLA in healthy donors. The study ran its PCR with 60 Vbeta and 13 Jbeta primers. Repertoires were generated with immunoSEQ multiplex PCR, while TCRdb's copy carries only in-frame clones and drops some. The sample yields 90,000 to 120,000 clones, 79% seen once. What was sequenced was PBMCs. The receptors were gathered from a middle-aged woman in good health and CMV-seronegative.

V is TRBV5-1 and J is TRBJ2-5; tentative D call: TRBD1 (6 bases). With 0 bases removed from V and 5 bases from J, the gap between germline ends came to 11 bases. Germline CDR1 and CDR2: SGHRS and YFSETQ. This CDR3 is built from 14 residues. Here the CDR3 DNA reads TGCGCCAGCAGCTTGGACAGGGTCGGGGAGACCCAGTACTTC. Translation: CASSLDRVGETQYF.

This clone is a singleton in its sample. The chain joins TRBV5-5 to TRBJ2-7, with 9 bases aligning to TRBD1. The V segment lost 3 bases and the J segment 2 bases; nucleotides outside the gene matches: 3. This CDR3 contains 14 residues. Germline CDR1 and CDR2: SGHKS and YYEKEE (reference sequence). CDR3 region: CASSWDRDPYEQYF. Written as DNA, the CDR3 is TGTGCCAGCAGCTGGGACAGGGACCCCTACGAGCAGTACTTC. The whole variable domain, remainder taken from reference TRBV5-5 and TRBJ2-7, is DAGVTQSPTHLIKTRGQQVTLRCSPISGHKSVSWYQQVLGQGPQFIFQYYEKEERGRGNFPDRFSARQFPNYSSELNVNALLLGDSALYLCASSWDRDPYEQYFGPGTRLTVT.

The chain carries TRBV16 and TRBJ1-4; D ambiguous. V lost 4 bases and J 13 bases, leaving 10 bases between the germline ends. The CDR3 spans 11 residues. Germline loops: CDR1 KGHSY, CDR2 FQNENV. This chain's CDR3 is CASSLGGGLFF. CDR3 nucleotide sequence: TGTGCCAGCAGCCTTGGCGGAGGACTGTTTTTT.

The chain couples TRBV28 to TRBJ2-3; possible D gene TRBD2, 7 bases. There are 14 residues in the CDR3. V dropped 8 bases and J dropped 4 bases, with 16 bases sitting between them. Germline V CDR1 and CDR2: MDHEN, SYDVKM. The CDR3 DNA is TGTGCCAGCTATCCGGGGGGCGGAGCAGATACGCAGTATTTT. Protein product: CASYPGGGADTQYF.

The chain combines TRBV25-1 with TRBJ2-7; 12 nucleotides align to TRBD1. The CDR3 is made up of 17 amino acids. J lost 7 bases, V lost 3 bases, and 13 bases had no gene match. Germline V lookup: CDR1 MGHDK, CDR2 SYGVNS. The CDR3 protein is CASSDYYRDRGPGEQYF. The CDR3, as DNA: TGTGCCAGCAGTGATTATTACCGGGACAGGGGGCCGGGGGAGCAGTACTTC.

V and J are TRBV10-1 and TRBJ2-1; 9 nucleotides match TRBD1. V gave up 3 bases and J gave up 2 bases; unmatched junction bases: 8. Germline assignment: CDR1 WNHNN and CDR2 SYGVQD (reference sequence). This CDR3 region has 17 residues. The CDR3 nucleotides are TGCGCCAGCAGTGATTCCGGGGGACAGGGAGCCTACAATGAGCAGTTCTTC. Residues: CASSDSGGQGAYNEQFF.

V and J are TRBV7-6 and TRBJ2-5; no reliable D call. The end of the DNA is better explained by TRBJ2-7, so the J call may be wrong. This CDR3 has 13 amino acids. Germline values: CDR1 SGHVS, CDR2 FNYEAQ. The CDR3 sequence: CASSLGASYEQYF. The DNA for the CDR3 is TGTGCCAGCAGCTTAGGCGCTAGCTACGAGCAGTACTTC.

The V call is TRBV19, the J call TRBJ1-5; TRBD1 might be the D (5 bases). The CDR3 covers 14 residues. Germline lookup yields CDR1 LNHDA and CDR2 SQIVND (reference sequence). Between the trimmed V and J ends, which lost 5 bases and 5 bases, there was a span of 13 bases. This CDR3 reads CASSYAGRDQPQHF. The CDR3 DNA reads as TGTGCCAGTAGTTACGCAGGGAGGGATCAGCCCCAGCATTTT.

This chain joins TRBV28 and TRBJ1-6, with 9 positions matching TRBD1. Germline values: CDR1 MDHEN, CDR2 SYDVKM. V trimming: 4 bases; J trimming: 4 bases; junction bases outside the gene matches: 5. The CDR3 consists of 16 residues. The CDR3 sequence: CASSSPGTGYNSPLHF. The CDR3 nucleotides read TGTGCCAGCAGTTCTCCCGGGACAGGGTATAATTCACCCCTCCACTTT. The variable domain in full, with the rest retrieved from reference TRBV28 and TRBJ1-6, is DVKVTQSSRYLVKRTGEKVFLECVQDMDHENMFWYRQDPGLGLRLIYFSYDVKMKEKGDIPEGYSVSREKKERFSLILESASTNQTSMYLCASSSPGTGYNSPLHFGNGTRLTVT.

The chain joins TRBV5-6 to TRBJ2-1; 12 bases agree with TRBD2. Looked up from germline, CDR1 is SGHDT and CDR2 is YYEEEE. CDR3 length: 15 amino acids. Trimming cost V 5 bases and J 9 bases; bases outside gene matches: 9. CDR3 DNA: TGTGCCAGCAGACTGACTAGCGGGAGCTCGGGTGAGCAGTTCTTC. Translation gives CASRLTSGSSGEQFF.

The chain links TRBV14 to TRBJ2-5, with D perhaps TRBD1 (5 bases). The better agreement between TRBJ2-7 and the DNA end casts doubt on the J call. The CDR3 extends over 14 amino acids. Germline values: CDR1 SGHDN, CDR2 FVKESK. The CDR3 loop is CASSPLGVAHEQYF. The CDR3 DNA reads TGTGCCAGCAGCCCGTTAGGGGTGGCCCACGAGCAGTACTTC.

The sample holds one count of this clone. This rearrangement joins TRBV15 to TRBJ1-2; the D gene is possibly TRBD1 (5 bases). This CDR3 has 17 residues. The germline V gene has CDR1 LNHNV and CDR2 YYDKDF (reference sequence). V lost 0 bases to trimming and J lost 6 bases, with 20 bases between them. The CDR3 DNA is TGTGCCACCAGCAGAGATGGAGGCGGGGGAAGATTGGATGGCTACACCTTC. Protein sequence: CATSRDGGGGRLDGYTF.

The chain recombines TRBV10-2 with TRBJ2-2; the match to TRBD1 covers 9 bases. CDR3 size: 15 residues. The V segment lost 3 bases and the J segment 6 bases; nucleotides outside the gene matches: 5. Germline loops: CDR1 WSHSY, CDR2 SAAADI. Here the CDR3 DNA reads TGCGCCAGCAGTGAAGGACAGGGGTCCCCCGGGGAGCTGTTTTTT. Its translation is CASSEGQGSPGELFF.

The V call is TRBV4-3, the J call TRBJ1-4; TRBD1 agrees at 9 bases. Germline V lookup: CDR1 LGHNA, CDR2 YSLEER. The CDR3 has 16 residues. With 0 bases clipped from V and 8 bases from J, the junction kept 7 bases outside the gene matches. This CDR3 reads CASSQELRDRDEKLFF. The DNA of the CDR3 is TGCGCCAGCAGCCAAGAACTCCGGGACAGGGACGAAAAACTGTTTTTT.

V is TRBV9 and J is TRBJ2-2; the match to TRBD1 covers 10 bases. Losses at the gene ends were 0 bases for V and 3 bases for J; bases not matched to a gene: 2. Germline CDR1 SGDLS, CDR2 YYNGEE. The length of the CDR3 is 16 residues. The DNA of the CDR3 is TGTGCCAGCAGCGTAGGACAGGGGGCCGACACCGGGGAGCTGTTTTTT. Amino acid sequence: CASSVGQGADTGELFF. Filled out from reference TRBV9 and TRBJ2-2, the complete variable domain reads DSGVTQTPKHLITATGQRVTLRCSPRSGDLSVYWYQQSLDQGLQFLIQYYNGEERAKGNILERFSAQQFPDLHSELNLSSLELGDSALYFCASSVGQGADTGELFFGEGSRLTVL.

The rearrangement links TRBV2 to TRBJ1-6; perhaps TRBD1 as D (5 bases). This CDR3 comprises 13 residues. Trimming shortened V by 9 bases and J by 10 bases, and 16 bases separated the two germline ends. Germline assignment: CDR1 SNHLY and CDR2 FYNNEI. The CDR3 sequence is CASGEQDLSPLHF. The DNA for the CDR3 is TGTGCCAGTGGAGAACAGGATCTATCACCCCTCCACTTT.

The CDR3, as DNA: TGTGCCTGGAGCCCTACCCCCTACGAGCAGTACTTC. Translation gives CAWSPTPYEQYF. The chain uses TRBV30 and TRBJ2-7; no firm D call. CDR3 length: 12 residues. The germline gives CDR1 GTSNPN, CDR2 SVGIG (reference sequence). Trimming took off 3 bases at V and 2 bases at J, with 8 bases between the two ends.

This rearrangement joins TRBV6-6 to TRBJ2-7; D perhaps matches TRBD2 (6 bases). There are 12 residues in the CDR3. Trimming cost V 8 bases and J 3 bases, with 11 bases left between them. Germline assignment: CDR1 MNHNY and CDR2 SVGAGI (reference sequence). The CDR3, as DNA: TGTGCCAGCGGGGGGTCTGGCTACGAGCAGTACTTC. It yields the protein CASGGSGYEQYF.

This clone showed up just a few times. The V and J genes are TRBV27 and TRBJ2-2; 7 nucleotides line up with TRBD2. This CDR3 spans 15 amino acids. Germline CDR1 is MNHEY and CDR2 is SMNVEV (reference sequence). Unmatched junction bases numbered 10, after V lost 6 bases and J lost 6 bases. CDR3 nucleotides: TGTGCCAGCAGGCTGAGCGGGACCTACCCCGGGGAGCTGTTTTTT. Its translation: CASRLSGTYPGELFF.

This clone was counted only a few times. This chain joins TRBV10-3 and TRBJ1-2; perhaps TRBD1 as D (5 bases). Trimming stripped 2 bases from V and 1 base from J, with 11 bases between. The CDR3 runs 15 residues. Germline V CDR1 and CDR2: ENHRY, SYGVKD. The CDR3 DNA reads as TGTGCCATCAGTGAGGGGGGAGGTGATAACTATGGCTACACCTTC. As protein: CAISEGGGDNYGYTF.

The CDR3 bases are TGTGCCAGCAGCTTGACAGAAACAGATACGCAGTATTTT. This codes for CASSLTETDTQYF. The chain employs TRBV5-4 and TRBJ2-3, with D unresolved. The CDR3 runs 13 residues. V dropped 1 base and J dropped 3 bases, with 6 bases sitting between them. Germline V gene data show CDR1 as SGHNT and CDR2 as YYREEE (reference sequence).

In DNA, the CDR3 is TGTGCCAGCAGTGCCGACAGGGCGAGGGAGCAGTACTTC. The encoded protein is CASSADRAREQYF. This sequence joins TRBV6-4 and TRBJ2-7, with 7 bases fitting TRBD1. The CDR3 has 13 amino acids. Trimming took 4 bases from V and 7 from J; bases not matched to a gene: 7. The germline CDR1 and CDR2 sequences are MRHNA and SNTAGT.

This chain links TRBV4-3 with TRBJ2-7; TRBD2 matches 14 bases. J lost 5 bases, V lost 4 bases, and 7 bases had no gene match. CDR3 size: 16 residues. Germline CDR1 is LGHNA and CDR2 is YSLEER. The CDR3 DNA reads as TGCGCCAGCAGCCGCGGACTAGCGGGAGGTCGGAACGAGCAGTACTTC. Protein product: CASSRGLAGGRNEQYF.